Following are 27 T cell receptor beta chains from one sample sequenced in a study of tumor-infiltrating lymphocytes in primary liver carcinoma. Unsorted bulk tissue, roughly 19-33 mg of it, served as the source for co-extraction of RNA and DNA. Production of TCR beta cDNA used around 0.45 ug total RNA together with a constant-region primer. Researchers made the TCR beta libraries by running three nested multiplex PCR rounds with slightly modified ARM-PCR. TRBV1-TRBV30 forward primers paired with a C-beta reverse primer drove the first two PCR rounds, about 10 cycles each. A single record per CDR3 protein comes from TCRdb applying MiXCR to the multiplex PCR reads. The sample records some 180,000 distinct CDR3 sequences, around four fifths being singletons. Source material: tumor tissue from primary liver carcinoma. The receptors were gathered from a man aged 35 to 55 with primary liver carcinoma and hepatitis B virus infection.

Remarks on this clonotype: It may be a read error: a sequence one base away is much more abundant. The J gene is TRBJ1-4, the V gene TRBV7-8; 9 positions agree with TRBD1. This CDR3 spans 13 amino acids. Germline CDR1 reads SGHVS; CDR2 reads FQNEAQ. For the CDR3, the DNA is TGTGCCAGCAGCTTAGAGGCCGACAGGGGGTTGCTTTTT. Protein sequence: CASSLEADRGLLF.

This clonotype was seen a single time. The junction departs from the called germline gene at one end, perhaps through a read error. V is TRBV5-1 and J is TRBJ1-5; D may be TRBD1 (6 bases). This CDR3 has 13 residues. The germline V gene has CDR1 SGHRS and CDR2 YFSETQ. This CDR3 is CASRLDRNQPQHF. The CDR3 DNA sequence: TGTGCCAGCAGATTGGACAGAAATCAGCCCCAGCATTTT.

This clonotype was detected ten times or more. V and J are TRBV7-9 and TRBJ1-1; the D gene is possibly TRBD1 (6 bases). The CDR3 loop spans 12 amino acids. The germline CDR1 and CDR2 sequences are SEHNR and FQNEAQ (reference sequence). Trimming shortened V by 5 bases and J by 8 bases, and 12 bases separated the two germline ends. The CDR3 is CASSMDSWEAFF. The CDR3 coding sequence is TGTGCCAGCAGCATGGACAGTTGGGAAGCTTTCTTT.

This chain connects TRBV5-1 to TRBJ2-7, with 7 positions matching TRBD2. The CDR3 is 15 amino acids. The J segment lost 1 base and the V segment lost 5 bases, leaving 9 bases of the junction unmatched. Germline CDR1 SGHRS, CDR2 YFSETQ. The CDR3 protein is CASRTSGGGSYEQYF. The CDR3 region has the DNA TGCGCCAGCAGGACATCCGGGGGAGGGTCCTACGAGCAGTACTTC.

Note on this clonotype: A much larger clone lies a single base off, so this may be a read error. In this CDR3 the conserved last residue, phenylalanine or tryptophan, is missing, so a read error is likely. The chain joins TRBV10-2 to TRBJ2-1; D gene uncertain. The CDR3 runs 12 residues. Trimming removed 6 bases from V and 4 bases from J, with 7 bases in between. Germline V gene data show CDR1 as WSHSY and CDR2 as SAAADI. In nucleotides, the CDR3 is TGCGCCAGCAGCCACGGGTACAATGAGCAGTTCCTC. Its protein is CASSHGYNEQFL.

As concerns this clonotype: Its ends do not fully match the called genes, so a read error is possible. This rearrangement joins TRBV11-3 to TRBJ2-1; the D is unclear. Germline values: CDR1 SGHNT, CDR2 YENEEA. This CDR3 region has 12 residues. The CDR3 loop reads CATSLNAKKQFF. CDR3 sequence (DNA): TGTGCCACCAGCTTAAATGCCAAAAAGCAATTCTTC.

This clonotype has only a few counts. At one of its ends the junction is not consistent with the germline gene, which may arise from a read error. The chain joins TRBV4-1 to TRBJ1-2; D remains ambiguous. Germline V CDR1 and CDR2: MGHRA, YSYEKL. CDR3 length: 15 amino acids. The CDR3 is CASSPPTGLNYGYTF. CDR3 nucleotide sequence: TGTGCCAGCAGCCCACCCACTGGACTCAACTATGGCTACACCTTC.

This chain connects TRBV5-5 to TRBJ2-2; a possible D gene is TRBD1 (5 bases). V was clipped by 4 bases and J by 7 bases, with 17 bases between them. Germline assignment: CDR1 SGHKS and CDR2 YYEKEE (reference sequence). This CDR3 region has 15 residues. The CDR3 loop is CASSLRAPDIGELFF. In nucleotides, the CDR3 is TGTGCCAGCAGCCTCAGGGCCCCGGACATCGGGGAGCTGTTTTTT.

About this clonotype: The junction does not match germline at one end; this may be a read error. This chain's CDR3 is CASSEAIFGTGELYF. CDR3 nucleotides: TGTGCCAGCAGTGAAGCGATATTCGGAACCGGGGAGCTGTATTTT. V usage is TRBV6-1 and J usage is TRBJ2-2, with D possibly being TRBD2 (5 bases). The CDR3 is 15 residues long. In germline, CDR1 is MNHNS, CDR2 SASEGT.

The CDR3 sequence is CASSSMDFPYEQYF. The CDR3 DNA follows: TGTGCCAGCAGTTCAATGGACTTCCCCTACGAGCAGTACTTC. The chain couples TRBV5-4 to TRBJ2-7; maybe TRBD2 (5 bases). The CDR3 totals 14 residues. Trimming left V 5 bases short and J 2 bases short, with 14 bases between. CDR1 is SGHNT and CDR2 is YYREEE in the germline V gene (reference sequence).

As for this clonotype: An end of the junction does not agree with germline; a read error may underlie this. This chain uses TRBV14 with TRBJ2-3; unclear D gene. The germline V gene encodes CDR1 SGHDN and CDR2 FVKESK. The CDR3 runs 13 residues. CDR3 DNA: TGTGCCGGCAGCCCGACAAAACAGACTACGCAGTATTTT. Translation gives CAGSPTKQTTQYF.

To note about this clonotype: Relative to the germline gene, one junction end is altered; a read error may explain this. The genes are TRBV29-1 and TRBJ2-1; D possibly corresponds to TRBD2 (6 bases). The CDR3 contains 16 residues. From germline, CDR1 is SQVTM and CDR2 ANQGSEA. CDR3 protein: CRVEDSGGTTYNEQFF. The CDR3 DNA is TGCAGAGTTGAAGATTCTGGCGGGACCACATACAATGAGCAGTTCTTC.

The chain has TRBV6-1 and TRBJ1-2; D unclear. Germline V CDR1 and CDR2: MNHNS, SASEGT. This CDR3 contains 16 residues. V shed 1 base and J shed 8 bases, with 20 bases lying between them. CDR3 amino acids: CASSEEEAWRGEGYTF. Written as DNA, the CDR3 is TGTGCCAGCAGTGAAGAAGAAGCCTGGAGAGGAGAGGGCTACACCTTC.

Written as DNA, the CDR3 is TGTGCCACCGCACACGGAAGTACTAGCACAGATACGCAGTATTTT. Its protein is CATAHGSTSTDTQYF. The V gene is TRBV24-1, the J gene TRBJ2-3; D gene unclear. This CDR3 has 15 amino acids. Trimming shortened V by 9 bases and J by 0 bases, and 15 bases separated the two germline ends. CDR1 and CDR2 from the germline V gene are KGHDR and SFDVKD.

This clonotype was seen a few times. A read error may explain this, as a much larger clone is one base away. The chain employs TRBV5-1 and TRBJ1-4, with D tentatively TRBD1 (5 bases). The CDR3 is 14 residues long. Germline V lookup: CDR1 SGHRS, CDR2 YFSETQ. CDR3 residues: CASSLGQPNEKLLF. The CDR3 nucleotides read TGCGCCAGCAGCTTGGGACAGCCTAATGAAAAACTGCTTTTT.

The sample holds a few counts of this clonotype. The V gene is TRBV4-2, the J gene TRBJ2-3, with D perhaps being TRBD1 or TRBD2 (5 bases each). Germline values: CDR1 LGHNA, CDR2 YNFKEQ. Trimming cost V 7 bases and J 0 bases, with 14 bases left between them. The CDR3 is 15 amino acids. CDR3 amino acids: CASNGFEGSTDTQYF. The CDR3 DNA reads TGTGCCAGCAATGGTTTTGAGGGGAGCACAGATACGCAGTATTTT.

The V gene is TRBV6-1, the J gene TRBJ2-7; D is ambiguous. Trimming shortened V by 7 bases and J by 3 bases, and 19 bases separated the two germline ends. Germline-derived CDR1 and CDR2 are MNHNS and SASEGT. The CDR3 runs to 15 residues. CDR3 coding DNA: TGTGCCAGCACTAGTAGCAGGAGCCTTAGCTACGAGCAGTACTTC. This codes for CASTSSRSLSYEQYF.

In this sample, this clonotype turned up once. This chain links TRBV6-5 with TRBJ1-2; 9 bases line up with TRBD1. Germline V lookup: CDR1 MNHEY, CDR2 SVGAGI. The CDR3 is made up of 16 amino acids. CDR3 residues: CASGRKPGQGVLAWTF. CDR3 in DNA: TGTGCTAGCGGTCGCAAACCGGGACAGGGTGTTTTGGCCTGGACCTTC.

For this clonotype: The junction and the germline gene differ at one end; a read error may be behind it. The rearrangement links TRBV11-3 to TRBJ1-5; D is possibly TRBD1 (5 bases). Germline V gives CDR1 SGHNT, CDR2 YENEEA. The CDR3 covers 15 residues. The CDR3: CAISLELGVAQPPHF. The CDR3 coding sequence is TGTGCCATCAGTTTAGAGCTGGGGGTGGCTCAGCCCCCGCATTTT.

About this clonotype: Mismatch with germline at one junction end may stem from a read error. The rearrangement uses TRBV5-6 and TRBJ1-2, with D perhaps matching TRBD1 (5 bases). The V gene's germline CDR1 is SGHDT and CDR2 YYEEEE. This CDR3 is 16 amino acids long. The CDR3 region has the DNA TGTGCCCGCAGCTCCCGCAACAGGATCGTCAATTATGGCTACACCTTC. Translating it yields CARSSRNRIVNYGYTF.

This clonotype has more than one count but fewer than ten. A much larger clonotype is one base distant, so this may be a read error. V and J are TRBV29-1 and TRBJ1-4; 7 bases align to TRBD1. With V trimmed by 7 bases and J by 8 bases, 10 bases remained unmatched. The CDR3 consists of 13 residues. Germline values: CDR1 SQVTM, CDR2 ANQGSEA. This chain's CDR3 is CSANVQGGEKLFF. CDR3 DNA: TGCAGCGCCAACGTTCAGGGGGGAGAAAAACTGTTTTTT.

Remarks on this clonotype: One end of the junction does not line up with germline, which may come from a read error. The chain has TRBV29-1 and TRBJ1-1; perhaps TRBD1 as D (5 bases). The CDR3 covers 15 residues. Germline lookup yields CDR1 SQVTM and CDR2 ANQGSEA. CDR3 coding DNA: TGCAACGTTGCACCAGGTTGGGGGATGAACACTGAAGCTTTCTTT. It yields the protein CNVAPGWGMNTEAFF.

The V gene is TRBV10-2, the J gene TRBJ2-1, with 8 bases fitting TRBD1. J lost 2 bases, V lost 10 bases, and 13 bases had no gene match. Looked up from germline, CDR1 is WSHSY and CDR2 is SAAADI. The CDR3 consists of 16 residues. The CDR3 spells CATVGQVGEAYNEQFF. The CDR3, as DNA: TGCGCCACGGTGGGACAGGTGGGAGAGGCCTACAATGAGCAGTTCTTC.

The chain employs TRBV29-1 and TRBJ2-2; D may correspond to TRBD1 or TRBD2 (5 bases each). The CDR3 has 14 amino acids. Germline V gene data show CDR1 as SQVTM and CDR2 as ANQGSEA. Here the CDR3 reads CNVLGPGPIRELFF. CDR3 DNA sequence: TGCAACGTCCTCGGTCCGGGACCCATCCGGGAGCTGTTTTTT.

Remarks on this clonotype: Mismatch with germline at one junction end may stem from a read error. This chain joins TRBV5-4 and TRBJ2-3; 10 bases agree with TRBD2. The CDR3 spans 17 residues. Germline CDR1 and CDR2: SGHNT and YYREEE (reference sequence). The CDR3 DNA reads as TGTGGCAGCAGCGACCCCGGGACTAGCGCTGGGGGGGTTACACAGTATTTT. Encoded protein: CGSSDPGTSAGGVTQYF.

On this clonotype itself: The junction departs from the called germline gene at one end, perhaps through a read error. The rearrangement links TRBV6-5 to TRBJ2-3; 12 bases agree with TRBD2. Germline CDR1 is MNHEY and CDR2 is SVGAGI. The CDR3 has 15 residues. The CDR3 bases are TGTGTCAGCGACCCAGGACTAGCGGGAATAGATACGCAGTATTTT. Translation: CVSDPGLAGIDTQYF.

About this clonotype itself: An end of the junction differs from the germline gene, which may be a read error. The rearrangement uses TRBV6-2 or TRBV6-3 and TRBJ1-5; D is uncertain. The germline V gene encodes CDR1 MNHEY and CDR2 SVGEGT. The CDR3 totals 15 residues. The CDR3 here is CASSYSRVPNLPQHF. The CDR3 region has the DNA TGTGCCAGCAGTTACTCGAGAGTCCCCAATCTGCCCCAGCATTTT.